These 22 T cell receptor beta chains share one sample of origin, sequenced in a study of Graves' ophthalmopathy and Graves' hyperthyroidism. Investigators amplified TCR beta CDR3 regions from RNA transcripts. First-round RT-PCR relied on HTBI primers, and a second-round multiplex PCR came next. TCRdb processed the multiplex PCR reads anew with MiXCR; each CDR3 protein has one entry. The repertoire holds 200,000 to 250,000 distinct CDR3 sequences, with roughly 21% as singletons. Sequenced sample: peripheral blood. The receptors derive from a woman aged 45-59 years with Graves' ophthalmopathy.

The chain recombines TRBV7-6 with TRBJ1-1, with 7 bases matching TRBD1. The V segment lost 2 bases and the J segment 8 bases; nucleotides outside the gene matches: 8. This CDR3 contains 14 residues. CDR1 and CDR2 (germline): SGHVS, FNYEAQ. The CDR3 DNA follows: TGTGCCAGCAGCTTATGGACAGGCGATGGCGAAGCTTTCTTT. This codes for CASSLWTGDGEAFF.

This clonotype appeared many times. The chain combines TRBV7-6 with TRBJ2-2, with unresolved D. Germline V CDR1 and CDR2: SGHVS, FNYEAQ. Trimming took off 2 bases at V and 4 bases at J, with 11 bases between the two ends. This CDR3 has 15 amino acids. The CDR3 here is CASSLSIVGTGELFF. The CDR3 nucleotides read TGTGCCAGCAGCTTATCGATCGTAGGCACCGGGGAGCTGTTTTTT.

This clonotype has a count of ten or more. This chain joins TRBV12-3 or TRBV12-4 and TRBJ2-2, with 9 bases aligning to TRBD1. Trimming removed 3 bases from V and 6 bases from J; junction bases left unmatched: 5. The CDR3 consists of 15 residues. Written as DNA, the CDR3 is TGTGCCAGCAGTTTGGGGACAGGGCTATCCGGGGAGCTGTTTTTT. It is translated as CASSLGTGLSGELFF.

The sample holds many counts of this clonotype. The rearrangement joins TRBV6-1 to TRBJ2-7; 8 bases map to TRBD1. The CDR3 contains 14 residues. V lost 8 bases, J lost 2 bases, and 8 bases stayed unmatched. Germline assignment: CDR1 MNHNS and CDR2 SASEGT. Written as DNA, the CDR3 is TGTGCCAGCTCCCGACAGGGGCTAACCTACGAGCAGTACTTC. It specifies CASSRQGLTYEQYF.

The chain employs TRBV7-6 and TRBJ2-5; TRBD2 is a possible D gene (5 bases). Germline V gene sequence: CDR1 SGHVS, CDR2 FNYEAQ. The CDR3 loop spans 15 amino acids. V lost 1 base to trimming and J lost 5 bases, with 14 bases between them. The DNA of the CDR3 is TGTGCCAGCAGCTTAGTCGGTGGGAGAGGGGAGACCCAGTACTTC. Translation gives CASSLVGGRGETQYF.

At least ten counts were recorded for this clonotype. This chain links TRBV6-5 with TRBJ2-5; 9 positions agree with TRBD1. Trimming at V came to 0 bases and at J to 7 bases, leaving 15 bases not matched to a gene. Germline V gene lookup returns CDR1 MNHEY and CDR2 SVGAGI. This CDR3 is built from 18 residues. CDR3 coding DNA: TGTGCCAGCAGTTACTCGAAGGGTACAGGGGGCAGCTTGGGGACCCAGTACTTC. This codes for CASSYSKGTGGSLGTQYF.

The table lists this clonotype with many counts. The V and J genes are TRBV6-1 and TRBJ2-2, with a possible D match to TRBD2 (7 bases). CDR3 size: 16 residues. CDR1 is MNHNS and CDR2 is SASEGT in the germline V gene. V was clipped by 6 bases and J by 4 bases, with 18 bases between them. The CDR3 here is CASSRLGGARTGELFF. CDR3 in DNA: TGTGCCAGCAGCCGGCTAGGGGGGGCGCGCACCGGGGAGCTGTTTTTT.

A remark on this clonotype: This may be a read error, as it is one base from a much larger clone. The chain joins TRBV25-1 to TRBJ2-2; the D is unclear. CDR1 and CDR2 from the germline V gene are MGHDK and SYGVNS. V lost 2 bases and J lost 2, with 3 bases in between. CDR3 length equals 13 residues. CDR3 in amino acids: CASSEINTGELFF. The CDR3 DNA is TGTGCCAGCAGTGAAATAAACACCGGGGAGCTGTTTTTT.

About this clonotype itself: Just one base apart from a much larger clone, this may be a read error. V and J are TRBV6-5 and TRBJ1-3; D is ambiguous. The CDR3 contains 14 residues. CDR1 MNHEY and CDR2 SVGAGI come from the germline V gene. CDR3 coding DNA: TGTGCCAGCAATTACCGGACCTCTGGAAACACCATATATTTT. As protein: CASNYRTSGNTIYF.

The rearrangement uses TRBV10-3 and TRBJ1-1, with D possibly matching TRBD1 (5 bases). Germline V CDR1 and CDR2: ENHRY, SYGVKD. The length of the CDR3 is 15 residues. With 2 bases removed from V and 6 bases from J, the gap between germline ends came to 16 bases. CDR3 bases: TGTGCCATCAGTGAGGTTGGGGGGGTCGGCGCTGAAGCTTTCTTT. Translation gives CAISEVGGVGAEAFF.

This clonotype has at least ten counts. The V call is TRBV28, the J call TRBJ1-5; D gene ambiguous. Germline V gene sequence: CDR1 MDHEN, CDR2 SYDVKM. The ends were cut back, 9 bases at V and 0 bases at J, with 15 bases in the middle. CDR3 size: 15 residues. In DNA, the CDR3 is TGTGCCAGTAAAATCCAGGCTTATAGCAATCAGCCCCAGCATTTT. It encodes CASKIQAYSNQPQHF.

This clonotype was seen ten or more times. This chain links TRBV28 with TRBJ2-5, with D possibly being TRBD1 (5 bases). The V end was cut by 5 bases, the J end by 0 bases, with 13 bases between. The CDR3 spans 15 residues. CDR1 and CDR2 from the germline V gene are MDHEN and SYDVKM. The DNA for the CDR3 is TGTGCCAGCAGTACCACACAGGCGTACCAAGAGACCCAGTACTTC. Its translation: CASSTTQAYQETQYF.

This clonotype turned up a few times. V gene TRBV27 combines with J gene TRBJ2-5; TRBD2 matches at 10 bases. The germline V gene encodes CDR1 MNHEY and CDR2 SMNVEV (reference sequence). Trimming took 6 bases from V and 1 from J; bases not matched to a gene: 5. The CDR3 has 15 residues. The CDR3 loop reads CASRPLAGVQETQYF. Written as DNA, the CDR3 is TGTGCCAGCAGGCCTCTAGCGGGAGTCCAAGAGACCCAGTACTTC.

This clonotype has at least ten counts. This chain uses TRBV30 with TRBJ1-3; D might be TRBD1 (6 bases). Germline assignment: CDR1 GTSNPN and CDR2 SVGIG (reference sequence). V lost 2 bases and J lost 3, with 11 bases in between. This CDR3 has 14 amino acids. DNA for the CDR3: TGTGCCTGGAGTTTCGGGACAAGTGGAAACACCATATATTTT. Amino acids: CAWSFGTSGNTIYF.

This clonotype has ten or more counts. The chain has TRBV28 and TRBJ1-1, with D possibly being TRBD1 (6 bases). The CDR3 has 15 residues. V was cut by 6 bases and J by 3 bases, with 17 bases left in between. The germline V gene has CDR1 MDHEN and CDR2 SYDVKM. The CDR3 DNA is TGTGCCAGCAGGGGGAGCGGCAGGGGATACACTGAAGCTTTCTTT. It specifies CASRGSGRGYTEAFF.

The chain recombines TRBV11-1 with TRBJ2-5, with TRBD2 identical over 7 bases. Germline CDR1 reads SGHAT; CDR2 reads FQDESV (reference sequence). With 1 base clipped from V and 1 base from J, the junction kept 9 bases outside the gene matches. The CDR3 totals 17 residues. This CDR3 is CASSLDVGSGAQETQYF. The CDR3 DNA follows: TGTGCCAGCAGCTTAGATGTCGGCAGCGGGGCCCAAGAGACCCAGTACTTC.

This clonotype was detected ten times or more. The chain joins TRBV29-1 to TRBJ2-7; 11 nucleotides align to TRBD1. In germline, CDR1 is SQVTM, CDR2 ANQGSEA. The V and J ends lost 7 bases and 2 bases, in that order; junction bases with no gene match: 1. CDR3 length equals 12 residues. The CDR3: CSAGQGAYEQYF. The CDR3, as DNA: TGCAGCGCGGGACAGGGGGCCTACGAGCAGTACTTC.

This clonotype was seen at least ten times. CDR3: CASSLEGIPGELFF. The CDR3 DNA reads TGTGCCAGCAGTTTAGAGGGAATTCCCGGGGAGCTGTTTTTT. This sequence joins TRBV12-3 or TRBV12-4 and TRBJ2-2; unclear D gene. The CDR3 runs 14 residues. V gave up 1 base and J gave up 6 bases, with 9 bases separating them.

This clonotype was observed many times. The V call is TRBV19, the J call TRBJ1-5, with unresolved D. The CDR3 runs to 16 residues. Trimming took off 1 base at V and 1 base at J, with 11 bases between the two ends. Germline V lookup: CDR1 LNHDA, CDR2 SQIVND (reference sequence). The CDR3 loop is CASSIVRASSNQPQHF. The CDR3 DNA reads TGTGCCAGTAGTATAGTGAGGGCTAGCAGCAATCAGCCCCAGCATTTT.

This clonotype was recorded many times. The V and J genes are TRBV6-5 and TRBJ2-3, with TRBD1 identical over 7 bases. The CDR3 is 12 amino acids. Germline CDR1 and CDR2: MNHEY and SVGAGI. V lost 5 bases to trimming and J lost 5 bases; unmatched junction nucleotides: 1. CDR3 coding DNA: TGTGCCAGCAGTCGACAGGGAGATACGCAGTATTTT. It encodes CASSRQGDTQYF.

About this clonotype itself: Because the CDR3 is missing its conserved closing phenylalanine or tryptophan, this is likely a read error. The chain uses TRBV11-2 and TRBJ1-5, with TRBD1 as a possible D gene (6 bases). Germline CDR1 and CDR2: SGHAT and FQNNGV. The CDR3 consists of 16 residues. V was clipped by 0 bases and J by 11 bases, with 20 bases between them. The CDR3 DNA sequence: TGTGCCAGCAGCTTAGATCCCGCCAGGGGCCCACAGGCCCAGCATATT. Translating it yields CASSLDPARGPQAQHI.

The sample holds many counts of this clonotype. This sequence joins TRBV15 and TRBJ2-3, with 10 bases identical to TRBD2. Germline assignment: CDR1 LNHNV and CDR2 YYDKDF (reference sequence). The length of the CDR3 is 12 residues. V shed 5 bases and J 14 bases; nucleotides not matched to a gene: 7. CDR3 coding DNA: TGTGCCACCAGCGAGGGACTAGCGTTGTTGTATTTT. Translating it yields CATSEGLALLYF.